Shown below are 7 T cell receptor beta chains from a single sample sequenced in a study of long-term antiretroviral therapy in people with HIV. immunoSEQ v3.0 was run at survey level. Data came from immunoSEQ multiplex PCR; TCRdb stores just in-frame clones and leaves some out. The sample lists roughly 20,000 clones, 87% seen once, with approximately 4.1% in the top ten. Sample: unsorted PBMCs, taken 2.1 years after starting antiretroviral therapy. All receptors come from a young man with HIV.

J is TRBJ2-5 and V is TRBV7-2; tentatively, D is TRBD2 (5 bases). V dropped 5 bases and J dropped 5 bases, with 9 bases sitting between them. Germline CDR1 reads SGHTA; CDR2 reads FQGNSA. The CDR3 is 12 amino acids. The CDR3, as DNA: TGTGCCAGCAGCCCCCGAGGGGAGACCCAGTACTTC. Its translation: CASSPRGETQYF.

The chain is built from TRBV29-1 and TRBJ1-2; D possibly corresponds to TRBD1 (6 bases). The CDR3 is 14 amino acids. V lost 3 bases and J 0 bases, leaving 11 bases between the germline ends. Germline V lookup: CDR1 SQVTM, CDR2 ANQGSEA. The CDR3 is CSVERDKANYGYTF. Here the CDR3 DNA reads TGCAGCGTTGAGCGGGACAAAGCTAACTATGGCTACACCTTC.

J is TRBJ1-1 and V is TRBV6-5; D is ambiguous. Germline CDR1 MNHEY, CDR2 SVGAGI. The CDR3 is made up of 13 amino acids. With 2 bases removed from V and 6 bases from J, the gap between germline ends came to 10 bases. Written as DNA, the CDR3 is TGTGCCAGCAGTTACGGGGAAACCGCTGAAGCTTTCTTT. Amino acids: CASSYGETAEAFF.

The chain has TRBV9 and TRBJ1-2; TRBD1 might be the D (6 bases). The V gene lost 6 bases and the J gene lost 3 bases, with 15 bases spanning the gap. Germline V gene sequence: CDR1 SGDLS, CDR2 YYNGEE. This CDR3 is 14 amino acids long. CDR3 protein: CASTFGDTDYGYTF. The CDR3 coding sequence is TGTGCCAGCACCTTTGGGGACACGGACTATGGCTACACCTTC. The whole variable domain, remainder taken from reference TRBV9 and TRBJ1-2, is DSGVTQTPKHLITATGQRVTLRCSPRSGDLSVYWYQQSLDQGLQFLIQYYNGEERAKGNILERFSAQQFPDLHSELNLSSLELGDSALYFCASTFGDTDYGYTFGSGTRLTVV.

The chain uses TRBV7-9 and TRBJ1-2, with 7 bases lining up with TRBD1. Trimming cost V 6 bases and J 4 bases; bases outside gene matches: 8. CDR3 length: 14 amino acids. Germline V CDR1 and CDR2: SEHNR, FQNEAQ (reference sequence). CDR3 amino acids: CASSFSGTVYGYTF. DNA of the CDR3: TGTGCCAGCAGTTTTTCCGGGACAGTCTATGGCTACACCTTC.

CDR3 DNA: TGTGCCAGCAGCCTACGGTTTCGGGAGGACGCAACTAATGAAAAACTGTTTTTT. Translating it yields CASSLRFREDATNEKLFF. This chain links TRBV11-2 with TRBJ1-4; no clear D gene. Per the germline V gene, CDR1 is SGHAT and CDR2 is FQNNGV. V was clipped by 5 bases and J by 0 bases, with 19 bases between them. The CDR3 consists of 18 residues.

The chain is built from TRBV11-2 and TRBJ1-4; D is perhaps TRBD1 (6 bases). V gave up 8 bases and J gave up 3 bases, with 10 bases separating them. The CDR3 spans 13 residues. CDR1 is SGHAT, CDR2 FQNNGV, per germline. The DNA for the CDR3 is TGTGCCAGCGGGGGGGCCCCTAATGAAAAACTGTTTTTT. Translating it yields CASGGAPNEKLFF.